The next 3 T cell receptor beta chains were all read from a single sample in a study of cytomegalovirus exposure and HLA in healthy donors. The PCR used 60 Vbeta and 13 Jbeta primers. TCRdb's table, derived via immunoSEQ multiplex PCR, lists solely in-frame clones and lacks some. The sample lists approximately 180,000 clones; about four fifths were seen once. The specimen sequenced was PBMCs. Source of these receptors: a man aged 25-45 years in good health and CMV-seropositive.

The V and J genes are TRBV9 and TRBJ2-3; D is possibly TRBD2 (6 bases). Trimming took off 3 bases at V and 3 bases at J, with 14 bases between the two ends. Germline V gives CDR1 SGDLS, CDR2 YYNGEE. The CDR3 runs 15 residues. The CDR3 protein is CASSESGARTDTQYF. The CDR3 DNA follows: TGTGCCAGCAGCGAGTCGGGAGCCAGAACAGATACGCAGTATTTT.

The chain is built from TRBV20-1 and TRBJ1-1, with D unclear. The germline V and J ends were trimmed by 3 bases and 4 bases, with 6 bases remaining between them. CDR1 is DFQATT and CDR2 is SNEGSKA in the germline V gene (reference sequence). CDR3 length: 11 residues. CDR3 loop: CSASAITEAFF. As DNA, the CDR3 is TGCAGTGCTAGTGCGATCACTGAAGCTTTCTTT.

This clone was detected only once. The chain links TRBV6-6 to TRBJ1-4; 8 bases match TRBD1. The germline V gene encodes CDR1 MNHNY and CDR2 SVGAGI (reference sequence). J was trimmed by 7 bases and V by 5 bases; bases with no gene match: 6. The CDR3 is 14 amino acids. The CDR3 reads CASSPGQGSEKLFF. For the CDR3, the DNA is TGTGCCAGCAGTCCAGGACAGGGCAGTGAAAAACTGTTTTTT.